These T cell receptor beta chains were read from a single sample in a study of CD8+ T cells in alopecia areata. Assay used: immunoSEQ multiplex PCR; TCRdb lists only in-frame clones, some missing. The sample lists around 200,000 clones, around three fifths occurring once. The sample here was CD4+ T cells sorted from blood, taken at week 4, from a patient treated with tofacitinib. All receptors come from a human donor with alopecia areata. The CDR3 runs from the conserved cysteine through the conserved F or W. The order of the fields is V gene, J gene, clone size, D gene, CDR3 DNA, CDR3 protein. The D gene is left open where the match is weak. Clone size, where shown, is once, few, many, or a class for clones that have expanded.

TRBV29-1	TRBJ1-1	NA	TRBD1	TGCAGCGTTGAGGGACAGCAGAACACTGAAGCTTTCTTT	CSVEGQQNTEAFF
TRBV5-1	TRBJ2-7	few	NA	TGCGCCAGCGCGGCAGGGAACTACGAGCAGTACTTC	CASAAGNYEQYF
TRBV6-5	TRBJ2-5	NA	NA	TGTGCCAGCAGTTATCGTTGGGGGACCCAGTACTTC	CASSYRWGTQYF
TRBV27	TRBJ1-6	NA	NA	TGTGCCAGCAGTTTCGGAGACAGGAATTCACCCCTCCACTTT	CASSFGDRNSPLHF
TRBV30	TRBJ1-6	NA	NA	TGTGCCTGGAGAACAAATTCACCCCTCCACTTT	CAWRTNSPLHF
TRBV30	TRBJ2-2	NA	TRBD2	TGTGCCGGGGGGGGTACCGGGAACACCGGGGAGCTGTTTTTT	CAGGGTGNTGELFF
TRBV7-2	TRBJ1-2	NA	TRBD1	TGTGCCAGCAGCTTAGATACAGGGACAGGGCTAAATGGCTACACCTTC	CASSLDTGTGLNGYTF
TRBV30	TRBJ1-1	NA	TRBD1	TGTGCCTGGAGGAGGAACCCGACAGGGTGGAACACTGAAGCTTTCTTT	CAWRRNPTGWNTEAFF
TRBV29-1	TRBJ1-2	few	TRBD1	TGCAGCGTTGGACAACTTCAGGGGGTGGATGGCTACACCTTC	CSVGQLQGVDGYTF
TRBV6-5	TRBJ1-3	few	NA	TGTGCCAGCAGTTACTCCAACACCATATATTTT	CASSYSNTIYF
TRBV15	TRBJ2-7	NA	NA	TGTGCCACCAGCAGAGATGGGTACGAGCAGTACTTC	CATSRDGYEQYF
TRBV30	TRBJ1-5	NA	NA	TGTGCCTGGACCCCCTCCGGGAGCCAGCCCCAGCATTTT	CAWTPSGSQPQHF
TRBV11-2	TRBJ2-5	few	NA	TGTGCCAGCAGCTTCCAGGGGGGGGCCTCAGGAGAGACCCAGTACTTC	CASSFQGGASGETQYF
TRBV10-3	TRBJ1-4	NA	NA	TGTGCCATCGGAGAGATGAATGAAAAACTGTTTTTT	CAIGEMNEKLFF
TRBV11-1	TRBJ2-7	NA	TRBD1	TGTGCCAGCAGCTTAGGGACAGGGGAGCAGTACTTC	CASSLGTGEQYF
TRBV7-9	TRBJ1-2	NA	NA	TGTGCCAGCAGCTTAGCAGGGGGGTATGGCTACACCTTC	CASSLAGGYGYTF
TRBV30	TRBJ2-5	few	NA	TGTGCCTCAGGGCGGTGGGGAAACCAAGAGACCCAGTACTTC	CASGRWGNQETQYF
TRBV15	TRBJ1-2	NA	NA	TGTGCCACCAGCAGAGACGGCTATGGCTACACCTTC	CATSRDGYGYTF
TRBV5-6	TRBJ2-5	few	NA	TGTGCCAGCAGCAGTGGGGGGACCCAGTACTTC	CASSSGGTQYF
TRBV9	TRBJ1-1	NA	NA	TGTGCCAGCAGCGGCGACCCGTCGGTCACTGAAGCTTTCTTT	CASSGDPSVTEAFF
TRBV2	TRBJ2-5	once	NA	TGTGCCAGCAGTAGGGGGGGCTTCGAAGAGACCCAGTACTTC	CASSRGGFEETQYF
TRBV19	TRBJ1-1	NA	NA	TGTGCCAGTAGTATCCCCCTGGGGGCTGAAGCTTTCTTT	CASSIPLGAEAFF
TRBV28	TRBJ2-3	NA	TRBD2	TGTGCCGCGACTAGCGGGGGGGCCGAAGATACGCAGTATTTT	CAATSGGAEDTQYF
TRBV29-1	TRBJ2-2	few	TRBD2	TGCAGCGTTGGCAGCGGGGTAAACACCGGGGAGCTGTTTTTT	CSVGSGVNTGELFF
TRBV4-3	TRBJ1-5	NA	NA	TGCGCCAGCAGCCAAGAGGTACGGACGAATCAGCCCCAGCATTTT	CASSQEVRTNQPQHF
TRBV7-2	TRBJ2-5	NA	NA	TGTGCCAGCAGCTTAGCGGCAGGGAGGCAGTACTTC	CASSLAAGRQYF
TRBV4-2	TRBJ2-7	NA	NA	TGTGCCAGCAGCCAGGGGGGGACAGACCCACCCTACGAGCAGTACTTC	CASSQGGTDPPYEQYF
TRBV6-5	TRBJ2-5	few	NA	TGTGCCAGCAGTTACTCGTTGAGGGGTTCGGAGACCCAGTACTTC	CASSYSLRGSETQYF
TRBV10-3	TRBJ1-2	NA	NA	TGTGCCATCAGCCTAGTGTCCTCTAGTGGCTATGGCTACACCTTC	CAISLVSSSGYGYTF
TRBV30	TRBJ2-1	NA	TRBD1	TGTGCCTGGAGTGTGGGGGACAGGGGGTACAATGAGCAGTTCTTC	CAWSVGDRGYNEQFF
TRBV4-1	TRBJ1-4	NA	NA	TGCGCCAGCAGCCAAGCGGTCCTCTCCGGGTTTGAAAAACTGTTTTTT	CASSQAVLSGFEKLFF
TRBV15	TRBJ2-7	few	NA	TGTGCCACCAGCAGACCTGGGTACGAGCAGTACTTC	CATSRPGYEQYF
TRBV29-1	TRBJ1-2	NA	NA	TGCAGCGTTGATGTCAGGTTCCGTGGCTACACCTTC	CSVDVRFRGYTF
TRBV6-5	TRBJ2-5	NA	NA	TGTGCCAGCAGTGAGACAGGGAGGCAAGAGACCCAGTACTTC	CASSETGRQETQYF
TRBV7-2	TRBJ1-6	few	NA	TGTGCCAGCAGCTTAGGACAGCCTAATTCACCCCTCCACTTT	CASSLGQPNSPLHF
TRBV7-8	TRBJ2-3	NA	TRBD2	TGTGCCAGCAGCTTAGATCTAGCGGGGAACACAGATACGCAGTATTTT	CASSLDLAGNTDTQYF